Each of the 27 T cell receptor beta chains below was sequenced from the same sample in a study of human T cells and chemical hapten exposure. TCRdb re-called the RACE reads with MiXCR, one entry per CDR3 protein. The profile shows 150,000 to 200,000 distinct CDR3 sequences, about 14% of them singletons. As to time point: patch test 1, 2 weeks after DPC sensitization. Specified treatment: therapeutic diphenylcyclopropenone sensitization with weekly scalp DPC. This specimen was whole blood, taken in connection with sensitization to the hapten diphenylcyclopropenone (DPC). These receptors came from a woman in her thirties with alopecia areata. Some clones in this sample may be carry-over from other donors' samples.

In this sample, this clonotype turned up a few times. The chain employs TRBV4-2 and TRBJ2-5; 13 bases agree with TRBD2. Losses at the gene ends were 2 bases for V and 2 bases for J; bases not matched to a gene: 5. Germline-derived CDR1 and CDR2 are LGHNA and YNFKEQ. The CDR3 spans 17 residues. The DNA of the CDR3 is TGTGCCAGCAGCCAAATGGGACTAGCGGGGAGGCAAGAGACCCAGTACTTC. It translates to CASSQMGLAGRQETQYF.

The chain joins TRBV2 to TRBJ2-1; 12 bases are a match to TRBD2. Germline CDR1 reads SNHLY; CDR2 reads FYNNEI. This CDR3 has 13 residues. V shed 8 bases, J shed 8 bases, and the junction held 4 bases outside the gene matches. CDR3 loop: CASGTSGLDEQFF. The CDR3 bases are TGTGCCAGCGGGACTAGCGGGCTGGATGAGCAGTTCTTC.

The chain couples TRBV6-5 to TRBJ1-5; TRBD1 is a possible D gene (5 bases). Looked up from germline, CDR1 is MNHEY and CDR2 is SVGAGI. V was pared by 6 bases and J by 0 bases, with 12 bases between. The CDR3 is 15 residues long. The chain's CDR3 is CASSQGLNSNQPQHF. CDR3 nucleotide sequence: TGTGCCAGCAGCCAGGGACTTAATAGCAATCAGCCCCAGCATTTT.

This clonotype showed up just a few times. The chain employs TRBV18 and TRBJ1-5; TRBD1 might be the D (6 bases). CDR1 is KGHSH and CDR2 is LQKENI in the germline V gene. The V end lost 2 bases, the J end lost 6 bases, and 14 bases lay between the germline ends. The CDR3 has 15 residues. The CDR3 here is CASSPDLGAGQPQHF. The CDR3, as DNA: TGTGCCAGCTCACCAGATTTGGGGGCCGGTCAGCCCCAGCATTTT. The variable domain in full, with the rest retrieved from reference TRBV18 and TRBJ1-5, is NAGVMQNPRHLVRRRGQEARLRCSPMKGHSHVYWYRQLPEEGLKFMVYLQKENIIDESGMPKERFSAEFPKEGPSILRIQQVVRGDSAAYFCASSPDLGAGQPQHFGDGTRLSIL.

Ten or more counts support this clonotype. The rearrangement links TRBV6-2 or TRBV6-3 to TRBJ1-1; D remains ambiguous. Germline CDR1 and CDR2: MNHEY and SVGEGT. This CDR3 comprises 14 residues. Deletions cut 0 bases from V and 0 bases from J, with 5 bases between. The CDR3 bases are TGTGCCAGCAGTTACTCTGAGGTGAACACTGAAGCTTTCTTT. Its translation is CASSYSEVNTEAFF.

The genes are TRBV7-9 and TRBJ1-6; D remains ambiguous. V lost 2 bases, J lost 5 bases, and 7 bases lay in between. The germline CDR1 and CDR2 sequences are SEHNR and FQNEAQ (reference sequence). The CDR3 is made up of 14 amino acids. DNA for the CDR3: TGTGCCAGCAGCTTATTCCAGGATAATTCACCCCTCCACTTT. It yields the protein CASSLFQDNSPLHF.

The genes are TRBV6-4 and TRBJ2-7; 9 positions agree with TRBD2. Germline loops: CDR1 MRHNA, CDR2 SNTAGT. The ends lost 6 bases at V and 3 bases at J; junction bases unmatched: 9. CDR3 length equals 15 residues. This chain's CDR3 is CASSPRLAGVYEQYF. The CDR3 region has the DNA TGTGCCAGCAGCCCCCGGTTAGCGGGAGTCTACGAGCAGTACTTC.

This clonotype appeared a few times. The chain recombines TRBV20-1 with TRBJ1-2, with 8 positions matching TRBD1. Trimming at V came to 2 bases and at J to 8 bases, leaving 13 bases not matched to a gene. Per germline, CDR1 DFQATT and CDR2 SNEGSKA (reference sequence). The CDR3 contains 15 residues. This CDR3 is CSARLWSTGEGGYTF. The DNA of the CDR3 is TGCAGTGCTAGACTATGGTCGACAGGGGAGGGCGGCTACACCTTC.

This clonotype came up a few times. This chain connects TRBV18 to TRBJ2-2; 11 positions agree with TRBD1. The CDR3 extends over 15 amino acids. V gave up 5 bases and J gave up 3 bases; unmatched junction bases: 2. The germline V gene encodes CDR1 KGHSH and CDR2 LQKENI. CDR3 loop: CASSSGQGDTGELFF. The CDR3 region has the DNA TGTGCCAGCTCATCGGGACAGGGGGACACCGGGGAGCTGTTTTTT.

This clonotype appeared many times. V is TRBV7-9 and J is TRBJ1-1, with D maybe TRBD1 (6 bases). This CDR3 is 14 amino acids long. V shed 1 base and J shed 4 bases, with 10 bases lying between them. The germline V gene has CDR1 SEHNR and CDR2 FQNEAQ (reference sequence). CDR3 protein: CASSLGGLSTEAFF. The CDR3 DNA sequence: TGTGCCAGCAGCTTAGGGGGGCTGAGCACTGAAGCTTTCTTT.

This chain links TRBV6-5 with TRBJ2-1, with TRBD2 matching over 14 bases. The CDR3 is 14 residues long. Germline loops: CDR1 MNHEY, CDR2 SVGAGI. V was clipped by 4 bases and J by 7 bases; unmatched bases: 0. The CDR3 sequence is CASSWTSGRNEQFF. The CDR3, as DNA: TGTGCCAGCAGTTGGACTAGCGGGAGGAATGAGCAGTTCTTC.

This chain connects TRBV13 to TRBJ2-5, with a tentative D call TRBD2 (7 bases). Germline V gene data show CDR1 as PRHDT and CDR2 as FYEKMQ (reference sequence). V was cut by 2 bases and J by 5 bases, with 18 bases left in between. The length of the CDR3 is 16 residues. In nucleotides, the CDR3 is TGTGCCAGCAGCTTACGACGGGGGGCCCACGGGGAGACCCAGTACTTC. As protein: CASSLRRGAHGETQYF.

The V and J genes are TRBV2 and TRBJ2-1, with unresolved D. Germline V gene data show CDR1 as SNHLY and CDR2 as FYNNEI. This CDR3 has 11 residues. V was pared by 2 bases and J by 12 bases, with 8 bases between. As DNA, the CDR3 is TGTGCCAGCAGTGAAACCCTCGGGCAGTTCTTC. Amino acid sequence: CASSETLGQFF.

The chain uses TRBV20-1 and TRBJ2-7, with 7 bases lining up with TRBD1. The CDR3 contains 14 residues. J was trimmed by 2 bases and V by 3 bases; bases with no gene match: 7. In germline, CDR1 is DFQATT, CDR2 SNEGSKA (reference sequence). CDR3 residues: CSASRQGVPYEQYF. In nucleotides, the CDR3 is TGCAGTGCTAGCAGGCAGGGGGTCCCCTACGAGCAGTACTTC.

This clonotype has more than one count but fewer than ten. V gene TRBV6-1 combines with J gene TRBJ2-7; perhaps D is TRBD1 or TRBD2 (7 bases each). There are 15 residues in the CDR3. Germline CDR1 is MNHNS and CDR2 is SASEGT. With 7 bases removed from V and 2 bases from J, the gap between germline ends came to 18 bases. CDR3 amino acids: CASIRGPGGAYEQYF. In DNA form, the CDR3 reads TGTGCCAGCATACGAGGCCCAGGGGGGGCCTACGAGCAGTACTTC.

The rearrangement links TRBV12-3 or TRBV12-4 to TRBJ2-1; maybe TRBD2 (6 bases). The CDR3 loop spans 11 amino acids. The ends were cut back, 6 bases at V and 12 bases at J, with 12 bases in the middle. The CDR3: CASSLGTGQFF. Written as DNA, the CDR3 is TGTGCCAGCAGCCTTGGGACTGGGCAGTTCTTC.

The chain couples TRBV6-1 to TRBJ2-3, with D maybe TRBD2 (6 bases). The germline V gene has CDR1 MNHNS and CDR2 SASEGT. This CDR3 is built from 14 residues. V dropped 9 bases and J dropped 2 bases, with 15 bases sitting between them. The CDR3 protein is CASLAWGDTDTQYF. As DNA, the CDR3 is TGTGCCAGTTTAGCCTGGGGGGACACAGATACGCAGTATTTT.

This clonotype was seen a few times. The rearrangement links TRBV4-1 to TRBJ1-2, with 9 nucleotides matching TRBD1. Germline values: CDR1 MGHRA, CDR2 YSYEKL. The CDR3 has 18 residues. Trimming cost V 0 bases and J 7 bases; bases outside gene matches: 15. CDR3 sequence reads: CASSQDKTWTGEVPGYTF. As DNA, the CDR3 is TGCGCCAGCAGCCAAGATAAAACCTGGACAGGGGAGGTTCCTGGCTACACCTTC.

There are a few counts of this clonotype. This rearrangement joins TRBV7-6 to TRBJ1-2; no definite D call. The CDR3 is made up of 14 amino acids. Germline V gene sequence: CDR1 SGHVS, CDR2 FNYEAQ. V was cut by 0 bases and J by 4 bases, with 9 bases left in between. This chain's CDR3 is CASSLAPGGYGYTF. The CDR3 nucleotides are TGTGCCAGCAGCTTAGCTCCGGGTGGCTATGGCTACACCTTC. The whole variable domain, remainder taken from reference TRBV7-6 and TRBJ1-2, is GAGVSQSPRYKVTKRGQDVALRCDPISGHVSLYWYRQALGQGPEFLTYFNYEAQQDKSGLPNDRFSAERPEGSISTLTIQRTEQRDSAMYRCASSLAPGGYGYTFGSGTRLTVV.

This clonotype was detected ten times or more. The chain has TRBV5-5 and TRBJ1-1; the match to TRBD1 covers 8 bases. From germline, CDR1 is SGHKS and CDR2 YYEKEE (reference sequence). The V segment lost 2 bases and the J segment 5 bases; nucleotides outside the gene matches: 11. This CDR3 region has 16 residues. CDR3 DNA sequence: TGTGCCAGCAGCTTTACGACAGGGGCATGGGGTACTGAAGCTTTCTTT. Translating gives CASSFTTGAWGTEAFF.

This clonotype turned up a few times. This chain joins TRBV20-1 and TRBJ1-4; D is possibly TRBD1 (6 bases). CDR1 is DFQATT and CDR2 is SNEGSKA in the germline V gene (reference sequence). This CDR3 contains 14 residues. V lost 3 bases and J 3 bases, leaving 11 bases between the germline ends. The chain's CDR3 is CSASGGASNEKLFF. As DNA, the CDR3 is TGCAGTGCTAGTGGGGGCGCGTCTAATGAAAAACTGTTTTTT.

This clonotype has only a few counts. V and J are TRBV20-1 and TRBJ2-7; a possible D gene is TRBD2 (5 bases). The CDR3 sequence is 12 residues long. Germline lookup yields CDR1 DFQATT and CDR2 SNEGSKA (reference sequence). V dropped 1 base and J dropped 5 bases, with 9 bases sitting between them. The CDR3 DNA sequence: TGCAGTGCTAGAGGACTAACAGACGAGCAGTACTTC. Residues: CSARGLTDEQYF.

The chain is built from TRBV25-1 and TRBJ2-1, with TRBD2 as a possible D gene (6 bases). The CDR3 sequence is 15 residues long. Germline V CDR1 and CDR2: MGHDK, SYGVNS. V lost 5 bases, J lost 7 bases, and 18 bases lay in between. The CDR3 coding sequence is TGTGCCAGCAGTAAGGAGGGAATGTCAGGAAATGAGCAGTTCTTC. Residues: CASSKEGMSGNEQFF.

The rearrangement uses TRBV4-3 and TRBJ1-2; perhaps TRBD1 as D (6 bases). V was pared by 0 bases and J by 4 bases, with 12 bases between. CDR1 is LGHNA, CDR2 YSLEER, per germline. This CDR3 is built from 15 residues. This CDR3 reads CASSQDPGQPYGYTF. DNA for the CDR3: TGCGCCAGCAGCCAAGACCCCGGACAGCCCTATGGCTACACCTTC.

This chain uses TRBV29-1 with TRBJ1-1; a possible D gene is TRBD1 (5 bases). The V end was cut by 6 bases, the J end by 4 bases, with 15 bases between. CDR1 is SQVTM, CDR2 ANQGSEA, per germline. There are 13 residues in the CDR3. The CDR3 region has the DNA TGCAGCGTGGGCCACGGGGGACGCACTGAAGCTTTCTTT. Protein product: CSVGHGGRTEAFF.

This chain joins TRBV20-1 and TRBJ1-1; D is possibly TRBD1 (5 bases). Looked up from germline, CDR1 is DFQATT and CDR2 is SNEGSKA (reference sequence). The length of the CDR3 is 11 residues. Deletions cut 6 bases from V and 7 bases from J, with 12 bases between. The CDR3 here is CSAGGADEAFF. In DNA form, the CDR3 reads TGCAGTGCGGGAGGGGCAGATGAAGCTTTCTTT.

The table lists this clonotype with many counts. The chain recombines TRBV10-2 with TRBJ1-5; possibly TRBD1 for D (6 bases). V dropped 7 bases and J dropped 2 bases, with 12 bases sitting between them. Germline V gives CDR1 WSHSY, CDR2 SAAADI. The CDR3 length is 14 residues. In DNA form, the CDR3 reads TGCGCCAGCACGGGGGCTTCAGGCAATCAGCCCCAGCATTTT. Translated: CASTGASGNQPQHF.